Sequencing of this T cell receptor beta chain was carried out in a study of T-cell reconstitution after alpha-beta-depleted transplantation in children. Preparation of the TCRbeta library used unique molecular identifiers. A single record per CDR3 protein comes from TCRdb applying MiXCR to the PCR reads. The sample lists approximately 350,000 distinct CDR3 sequences, 15% to 20% seen once, with roughly 40% in the top ten. The TCR originated in a male patient aged 2-9 years who had a stem cell transplant for acute lymphoblastic leukemia, so the T cells may come from the graft donor. Sequenced material: PBMCs, mostly from graft donor cells, taken 360 days after TCRalphabeta/CD19-depleted stem cell transplant.

DNA of the CDR3: TGTGCCACCAGTGAAGATCCCTCGGAGACCCAGTACTTC. It translates to CATSEDPSETQYF. V usage is TRBV24-1 and J usage is TRBJ2-5; D unresolved. Germline CDR1 KGHDR, CDR2 SFDVKD. V was pared by 4 bases and J by 5 bases, with 10 bases between. The CDR3 has 13 amino acids.